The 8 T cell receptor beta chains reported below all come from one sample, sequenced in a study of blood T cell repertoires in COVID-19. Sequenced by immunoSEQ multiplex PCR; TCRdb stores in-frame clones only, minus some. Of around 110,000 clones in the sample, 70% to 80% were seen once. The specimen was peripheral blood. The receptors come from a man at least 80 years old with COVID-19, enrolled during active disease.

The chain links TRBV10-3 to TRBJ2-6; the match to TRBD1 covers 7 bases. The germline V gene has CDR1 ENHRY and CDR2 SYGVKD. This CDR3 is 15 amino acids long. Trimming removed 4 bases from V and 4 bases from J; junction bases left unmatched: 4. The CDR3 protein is CAISAQGPGANVLTF. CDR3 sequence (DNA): TGTGCCATCAGTGCACAGGGGCCAGGGGCCAACGTCCTGACTTTC.

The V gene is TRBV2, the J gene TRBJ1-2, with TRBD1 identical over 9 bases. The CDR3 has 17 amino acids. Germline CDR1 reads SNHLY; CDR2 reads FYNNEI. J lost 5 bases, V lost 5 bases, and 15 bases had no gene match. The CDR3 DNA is TGTGCCAGCAGTCCCCACGCGGACAGGGGAGGGGCTTATGGCTACACCTTC. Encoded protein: CASSPHADRGGAYGYTF.

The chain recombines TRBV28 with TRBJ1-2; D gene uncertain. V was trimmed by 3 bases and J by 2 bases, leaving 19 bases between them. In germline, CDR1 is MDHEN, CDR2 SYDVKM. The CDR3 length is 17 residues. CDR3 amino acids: CASSFEEGPNDNYGYTF. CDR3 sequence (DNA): TGTGCCAGCAGTTTCGAGGAGGGCCCAAATGACAACTATGGCTACACCTTC.

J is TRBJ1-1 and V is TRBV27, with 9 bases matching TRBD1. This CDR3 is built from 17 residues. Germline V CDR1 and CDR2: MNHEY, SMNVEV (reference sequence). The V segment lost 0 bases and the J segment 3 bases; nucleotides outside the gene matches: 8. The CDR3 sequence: CASSLSAGQGGDTEAFF. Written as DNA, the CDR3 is TGTGCCAGCAGTTTATCTGCGGGACAGGGAGGAGACACTGAAGCTTTCTTT.

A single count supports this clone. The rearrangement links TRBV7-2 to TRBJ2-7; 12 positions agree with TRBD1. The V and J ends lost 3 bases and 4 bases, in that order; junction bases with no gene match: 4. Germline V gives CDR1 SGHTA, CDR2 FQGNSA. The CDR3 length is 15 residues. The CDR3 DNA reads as TGTGCCAGCAGCTTGGGACAGGGGGCGAGATACGAGCAGTACTTC. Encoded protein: CASSLGQGARYEQYF.

The DNA of the CDR3 is TGTGCCAGCAGCTTCCCCGGGATCACAGTGGTGAGCCAGTACTTC. It translates to CASSFPGITVVSQYF. The chain carries TRBV7-2 and TRBJ2-5; TRBD2 is a possible D gene (5 bases). Germline V gives CDR1 SGHTA, CDR2 FQGNSA. Trimming shortened V by 3 bases and J by 10 bases, and 21 bases separated the two germline ends. The CDR3 loop spans 15 amino acids.

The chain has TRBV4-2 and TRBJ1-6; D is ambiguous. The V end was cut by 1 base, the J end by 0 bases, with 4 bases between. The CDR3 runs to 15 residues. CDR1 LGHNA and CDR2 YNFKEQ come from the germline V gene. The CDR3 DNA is TGTGCCAGCAGCCAAGGGAGCTCCTATAATTCACCCCTCCACTTT. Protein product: CASSQGSSYNSPLHF.

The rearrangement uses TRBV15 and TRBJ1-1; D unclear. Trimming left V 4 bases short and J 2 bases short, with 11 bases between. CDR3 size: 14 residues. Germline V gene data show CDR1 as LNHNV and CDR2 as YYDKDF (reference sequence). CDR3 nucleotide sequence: TGTGCCACCAGCATCCGTAGAGTAAACACTGAAGCTTTCTTT. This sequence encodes CATSIRRVNTEAFF. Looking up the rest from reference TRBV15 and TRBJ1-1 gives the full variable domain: DAMVIQNPRYQVTQFGKPVTLSCSQTLNHNVMYWYQQKSSQAPKLLFHYYDKDFNNEADTPDNFQSRRPNTSFCFLDIRSPGLGDTAMYLCATSIRRVNTEAFFGQGTRLTVV.